This T cell receptor beta chain is from a study of blood T cell repertoires in COVID-19. Produced via immunoSEQ multiplex PCR; TCRdb's table is partial and in-frame only. The table shows 20,000 to 25,000 clones, with around 85% occurring only once. The CDR3 has 14 amino acids. V lost 3 bases to trimming and J lost 5 bases, with 14 bases between them. Germline V CDR1 and CDR2: MDHEN, SYDVKM. This TCR derives from a human donor with active COVID-19. The donor label of this sample is uncertain. Sequencing was carried out using peripheral blood. This chain uses TRBV28 with TRBJ2-7; no firm D call. The CDR3 coding sequence is TGTGCCAGCAGTTTTTATTCCCAGCAGGACGAGCAGTACTTC. This codes for CASSFYSQQDEQYF.